A single T cell receptor (beta chain) is shown here with its context. What it binds is not known. The sample comes from a study of Ad26.COV2.S vaccination and SARS-CoV-2 variants. Points from the study as a whole: Post-vaccination spike-specific CD8+ and CD4+ T cell responses reportedly had substantial breadth. Ad26.COV2.S recipients had broader spike-specific TCRs (P = 0.0014). Analyses of TCR breadth and depth may have underestimated total T cell responses.

Profiled with immunoSEQ multiplex PCR; TCRdb holds only in-frame clones, not every one. This sample has roughly 380,000 clones, with 87% found just once. The CDR3 loop spans 14 amino acids. Trimming stripped 5 bases from V and 1 base from J, with 10 bases between. Germline V gives CDR1 MRHNA, CDR2 SNTAGT. Indicated treatment: some 20 received Ad26.COV2.S at low or high dose, single or two shots; 5 received placebo; per-sample allocation not given. The samples date from day 63 after the first vaccine or placebo injection. Participants' vaccine, an Ad26 vector, delivered Wuhan-strain SARS-CoV-2 spike. The sample consisted of peripheral blood, taken in a trial of Ad26.COV2.S vaccine versus placebo. The sequence was collected from a person aged 18-60 years who received the Ad26.COV2.S COVID-19 vaccine or a placebo. J is TRBJ2-3 and V is TRBV6-4; no reliable D call. CDR3 in DNA: TGTGCCAGCAGTCCAGGTTATGGCACAGATACGCAGTATTTT. Translated: CASSPGYGTDTQYF.